This TCR beta chain was observed in a study of blood T cell repertoires in COVID-19. About the research overall: T cells, B-cell-depleted T cells, or PBMCs supplied cDNA or gDNA.

The authors' processing: Reference gene primer amplification gave nucleated cell count estimates. Profiling relied on immunoSEQ multiplex PCR, and the TCRdb table lists in-frame clones only, not all of them. V, J and clone size are taken as reported in that table, and D and trimming were inferred from the DNA itself. The table shows 69,000 or so clones, with almost 90% occurring only once. The CDR3 consists of 16 residues. Germline CDR1 reads SGHRS; CDR2 reads YFSETQ. Losses at the gene ends were 0 bases for V and 5 bases for J; bases not matched to a gene: 1. This sequence joins TRBV5-1 and TRBJ2-3; TRBD2 matches 15 bases. The material sequenced was peripheral blood. The receptor was derived from a middle-aged man with acute or convalescent COVID-19. For the CDR3, the DNA is TGCGCCAGCAGCTTGGGGGGACTAGCGGGAGGAGATACGCAGTATTTT. Translated: CASSLGGLAGGDTQYF.